These 14 T cell receptor beta chains came from one sample sequenced in a study of shared clonotypes between healthy human individuals. Measured with immunoSEQ multiplex PCR; TCRdb has only the in-frame clones, and not every one. The sample consists of roughly 2.2 million clones, approximately 90% of them appearing once. The sample consisted of naive CD4+ T cells from PBMCs. The sample's subset: CD45RA+ positively selected. The origin of the receptors is a man aged 18 to 29 in good health. Some clones in this sample may be carry-over from other donors' samples.

The chain couples TRBV7-2 to TRBJ2-1, with D perhaps TRBD1 (6 bases). V was pared by 2 bases and J by 4 bases, with 15 bases between. Germline-derived CDR1 and CDR2 are SGHTA and FQGNSA. The CDR3 has 16 amino acids. The CDR3 DNA reads as TGTGCCAGCAGCTTAACTTCAGGGGCTGGATACAATGAGCAGTTCTTC. Translating gives CASSLTSGAGYNEQFF.

The chain joins TRBV9 to TRBJ1-1, with D perhaps TRBD1 (5 bases). Trimming shortened V by 0 bases and J by 3 bases, and 15 bases separated the two germline ends. Germline V gene sequence: CDR1 SGDLS, CDR2 YYNGEE. The CDR3 runs to 16 residues. CDR3 sequence reads: CASSVGGGEGYTEAFF. The CDR3, as DNA: TGTGCCAGCAGCGTAGGTGGAGGGGAGGGTTACACTGAAGCTTTCTTT.

The chain recombines TRBV19 with TRBJ1-4, with a weak D call TRBD1 (5 bases). Trimming removed 10 bases at V and 14 bases at J, with 29 bases between. The length of the CDR3 is 15 residues. Per the germline V gene, CDR1 is LNHDA and CDR2 is SQIVND (reference sequence). CDR3 amino acids: CATTDTSKVWGKLFF. The DNA for the CDR3 is TGTGCCACTACCGACACGTCGAAGGTTTGGGGGAAGCTGTTTTTT. The full variable domain, completed using reference TRBV19 and TRBJ1-4, is DGGITQSPKYLFRKEGQNVTLSCEQNLNHDAMYWYRQDPGQGLRLIYYSQIVNDFQKGDIAEGYSVSREKKESFPLTVTSAQKNPTAFYLCATTDTSKVWGKLFFGSGTQLSVL.

CDR3 nucleotide sequence: TGTGCCAGCAACCCCCACGGGAGGGCCCCATACTACGAGCAGTACTTC. Residues: CASNPHGRAPYYEQYF. The rearrangement uses TRBV28 and TRBJ2-7, with TRBD2 matching over 8 bases. The CDR3 has 16 residues. In germline, CDR1 is MDHEN, CDR2 SYDVKM. V shed 7 bases and J 3 bases; nucleotides not matched to a gene: 14.

The rearrangement joins TRBV27 to TRBJ2-7; a weak D match, TRBD2 (6 bases). V shed 6 bases and J shed 0 bases, with 15 bases lying between them. The CDR3 sequence is 15 residues long. Germline values: CDR1 MNHEY, CDR2 SMNVEV (reference sequence). CDR3 nucleotides: TGTGCCAGCAGAACCCCTAGCGCCGGCTCCTACGAGCAGTACTTC. It encodes CASRTPSAGSYEQYF.

This chain uses TRBV19 with TRBJ2-7, with D tentatively TRBD2 (6 bases). V lost 4 bases to trimming and J lost 2 bases, with 12 bases between them. Looked up from germline, CDR1 is LNHDA and CDR2 is SQIVND (reference sequence). This CDR3 region has 14 residues. The CDR3 DNA is TGTGCCAGTAGTAACGGGGGAGGAACCTACGAGCAGTACTTC. Translating it yields CASSNGGGTYEQYF.

The rearrangement uses TRBV6-5 and TRBJ2-6; no firm D call. V was cut by 2 bases and J by 3 bases, with 5 bases left in between. CDR1 MNHEY and CDR2 SVGAGI come from the germline V gene. The CDR3 consists of 14 residues. CDR3 coding DNA: TGTGCCAGCAGTTACCTCATTGGGGCCAACGTCCTGACTTTC. As protein: CASSYLIGANVLTF.

Regarding this clone: This sample also contains other DNA sequences that code for the same CDR3. The chain employs TRBV11-2 and TRBJ2-3; the D is unclear. CDR1 SGHAT and CDR2 FQNNGV come from the germline V gene. V lost 2 bases to trimming and J lost 4 bases, with 4 bases between them. The CDR3 runs to 12 residues. In DNA, the CDR3 is TGTGCCAGCAGCTTACGGGCAGATACGCAGTATTTT. Translating gives CASSLRADTQYF.

V usage is TRBV7-9 and J usage is TRBJ1-3; D uncertain. CDR3 length: 15 residues. The ends were cut back, 1 base at V and 4 bases at J, with 11 bases in the middle. Germline V lookup: CDR1 SEHNR, CDR2 FQNEAQ (reference sequence). As DNA, the CDR3 is TGTGCCAGCAGCTTAGAAATTCTGCCGGGAAACACCATATATTTT. Encoded protein: CASSLEILPGNTIYF.

Here the CDR3 reads CASSLNFGGPAFF. CDR3 DNA sequence: TGCGCCAGCAGCTTAAATTTTGGGGGGCCGGCTTTCTTT. The chain couples TRBV5-1 to TRBJ1-1; a possible D gene is TRBD1 (6 bases). The CDR3 contains 13 residues. CDR1 is SGHRS, CDR2 YFSETQ, per germline. The V end was cut by 2 bases, the J end by 11 bases, with 16 bases between.

The CDR3 sequence is CASSFQGSVADTQYF. In nucleotides, the CDR3 is TGTGCCAGCAGTTTCCAAGGGAGCGTCGCAGATACGCAGTATTTT. V and J are TRBV6-1 and TRBJ2-3; TRBD2 might be the D (5 bases). Germline loops: CDR1 MNHNS, CDR2 SASEGT. This CDR3 is built from 15 residues. V gave up 5 bases and J gave up 4 bases, with 16 bases separating them.

This chain uses TRBV30 with TRBJ2-5, with D possibly being TRBD1 (6 bases). The J call is in doubt because the DNA end fits TRBJ2-7 better. Germline loops: CDR1 GTSNPN, CDR2 SVGIG (reference sequence). The CDR3 has 13 residues. CDR3 sequence: CAWSNGQLYEQYF. CDR3 coding DNA: TGTGCCTGGAGTAACGGACAGCTATACGAGCAGTACTTC.

The chain uses TRBV7-4 and TRBJ1-5, with D unclear. Trimming left V 2 bases short and J 6 bases short, with 11 bases between. This CDR3 is built from 14 residues. From germline, CDR1 is SGHVT and CDR2 SQSDAQ. The CDR3 coding sequence is TGTGCCAGCAGCTTACTATGGCCAGGTCAGCCCCAGCATTTT. This gives the protein CASSLLWPGQPQHF.

In regard to this clone: The sample has other DNA sequences that encode this CDR3 too. The chain combines TRBV6-1 with TRBJ2-5; possibly TRBD1 or TRBD2 for D (6 bases each). The germline gives CDR1 MNHNS, CDR2 SASEGT. CDR3 length: 12 amino acids. V lost 6 bases and J 2 bases, leaving 7 bases between the germline ends. CDR3 nucleotide sequence: TGTGCCAGCAGAGGGGGGCAAGAGACCCAGTACTTC. Translation gives CASRGGQETQYF.